The subject of this entry is one TCR beta chain. The record originates from a study of blood T cell repertoires in COVID-19. In the authors' workflow: Amplified reference gene primers provided the basis for estimating nucleated cell counts. Clones were read by immunoSEQ multiplex PCR, and TCRdb kept only the in-frame ones, dropping some. The D gene and trimming were derived from the DNA, and the V and J assignments and clone size from that table. The sample gives about 160,000 clones, more than 75% of which show up once; 2% to 3% is in the top ten. This CDR3 region has 15 residues. CDR1 SQVTM and CDR2 ANQGSEA come from the germline V gene.

This chain joins TRBV29-1 and TRBJ2-2; 7 nucleotides match TRBD1. This TCR was sampled from a young man with acute or convalescent COVID-19. Material for sequencing was peripheral blood. The CDR3 is CSAELGQRGTGELFF. In DNA, the CDR3 is TGCAGTGCGGAGTTGGGACAGAGGGGGACCGGGGAGCTGTTTTTT.